This entry is about one T cell receptor beta chain. Its ends do not fully match the called genes, so a read error is possible. This sample is part of a study of T cell changes during pregnancy in multiple sclerosis. Only in-frame clones appear in the TCRdb table, and some are missing; sequencing was by immunoSEQ multiplex PCR. The repertoire consists of 25,000 to 35,000 clones, with 90% occurring once and the leading ten covering 0.45% to 0.6%. The material was CD4+ T cells from peripheral blood mononuclear cells, obtained in the third trimester of pregnancy. The source of this sequence is a female donor in good health, enrolled as a control in a pregnancy study.

The CDR3 DNA sequence: TGTGCCAGCAGCCAAGATCATTTGTCAGGGGCCCCGAGGGTCTTC. This sequence encodes CASSQDHLSGAPRVF. The V call is TRBV14, the J call TRBJ2-1; weak D call: TRBD1 (6 bases). The germline V gene has CDR1 SGHDN and CDR2 FVKESK. The CDR3 totals 15 residues.